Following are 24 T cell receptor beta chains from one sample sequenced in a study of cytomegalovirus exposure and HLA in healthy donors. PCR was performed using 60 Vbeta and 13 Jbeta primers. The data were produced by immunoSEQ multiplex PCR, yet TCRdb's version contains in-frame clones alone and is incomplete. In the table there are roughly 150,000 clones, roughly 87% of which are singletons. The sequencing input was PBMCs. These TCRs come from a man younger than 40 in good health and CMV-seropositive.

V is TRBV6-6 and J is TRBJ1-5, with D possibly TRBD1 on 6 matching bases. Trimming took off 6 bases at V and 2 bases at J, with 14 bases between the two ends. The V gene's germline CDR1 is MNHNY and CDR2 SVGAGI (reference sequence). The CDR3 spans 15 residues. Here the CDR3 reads CASRKGVSGNQPQHF. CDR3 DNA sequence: TGTGCCAGCAGGAAGGGGGTGAGTGGCAATCAGCCCCAGCATTTT.

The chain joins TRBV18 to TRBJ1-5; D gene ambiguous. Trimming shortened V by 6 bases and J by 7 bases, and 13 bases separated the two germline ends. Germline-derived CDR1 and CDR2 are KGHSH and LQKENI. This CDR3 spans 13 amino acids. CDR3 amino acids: CASSPGLKQPQHF. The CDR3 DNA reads TGTGCCAGCTCCCCCGGGTTGAAACAGCCCCAGCATTTT.

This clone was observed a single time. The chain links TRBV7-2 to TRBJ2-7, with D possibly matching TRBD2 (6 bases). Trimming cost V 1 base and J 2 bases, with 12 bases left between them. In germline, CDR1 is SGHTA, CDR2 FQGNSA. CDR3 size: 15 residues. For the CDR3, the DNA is TGTGCCAGCAGCTTAGGCGGGACCGAAACCTACGAGCAGTACTTC. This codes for CASSLGGTETYEQYF.

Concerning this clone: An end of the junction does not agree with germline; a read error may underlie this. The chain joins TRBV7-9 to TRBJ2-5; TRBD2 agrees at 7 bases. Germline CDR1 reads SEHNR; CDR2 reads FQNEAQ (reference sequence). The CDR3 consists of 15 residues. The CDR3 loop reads CSSSHKERGQETQYF. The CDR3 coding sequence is TGTTCCAGCAGCCACAAAGAGCGGGGCCAAGAGACCCAGTACTTC.

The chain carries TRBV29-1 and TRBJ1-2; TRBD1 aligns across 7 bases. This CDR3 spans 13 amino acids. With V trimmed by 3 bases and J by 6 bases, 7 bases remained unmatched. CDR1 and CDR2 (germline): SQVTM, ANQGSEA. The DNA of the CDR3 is TGCAGCGTTGATCCCCCGACAGGGAATGGCTACACCTTC. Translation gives CSVDPPTGNGYTF.

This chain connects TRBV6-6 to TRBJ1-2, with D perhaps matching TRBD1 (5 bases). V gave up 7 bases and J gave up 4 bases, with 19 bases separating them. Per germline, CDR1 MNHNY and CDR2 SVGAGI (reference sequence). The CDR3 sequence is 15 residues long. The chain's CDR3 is CASTNLKGILYGYTF. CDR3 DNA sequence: TGTGCCAGCACAAACCTGAAGGGGATTCTCTATGGCTACACCTTC.

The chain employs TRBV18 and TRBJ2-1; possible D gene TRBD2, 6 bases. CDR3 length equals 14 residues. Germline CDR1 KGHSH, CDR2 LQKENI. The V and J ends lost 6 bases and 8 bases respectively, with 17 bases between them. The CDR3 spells CASSLSAEGYEQFF. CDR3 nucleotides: TGTGCCAGCTCCCTCTCAGCGGAGGGGTATGAGCAGTTCTTC.

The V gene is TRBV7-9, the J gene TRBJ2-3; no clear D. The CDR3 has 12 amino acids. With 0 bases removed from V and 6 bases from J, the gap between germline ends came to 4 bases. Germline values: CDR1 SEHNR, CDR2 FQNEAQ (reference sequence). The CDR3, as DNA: TGTGCCAGCAGCTTAGCGCGGGATACGCAGTATTTT. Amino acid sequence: CASSLARDTQYF.

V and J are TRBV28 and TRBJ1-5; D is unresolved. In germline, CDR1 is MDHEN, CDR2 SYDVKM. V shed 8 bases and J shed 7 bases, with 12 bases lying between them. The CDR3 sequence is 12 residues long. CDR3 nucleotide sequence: TGTGCCAGCCGACTTCCGGGGCAGCCCCAGCATTTT. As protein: CASRLPGQPQHF.

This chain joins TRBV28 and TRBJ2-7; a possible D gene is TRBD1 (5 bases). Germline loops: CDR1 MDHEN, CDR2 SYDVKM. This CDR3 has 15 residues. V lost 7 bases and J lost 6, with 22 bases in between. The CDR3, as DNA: TGTGCCAGCATTTCAGGGTCAGAAAAGGGTAGCGAGCAGTACTTC. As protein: CASISGSEKGSEQYF. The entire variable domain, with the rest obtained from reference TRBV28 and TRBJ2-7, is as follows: DVKVTQSSRYLVKRTGEKVFLECVQDMDHENMFWYRQDPGLGLRLIYFSYDVKMKEKGDIPEGYSVSREKKERFSLILESASTNQTSMYLCASISGSEKGSEQYFGPGTRLTVT.

CDR3 in DNA: TGTGCCAGCAGCCCTCCCGGGGGGCAGGATACGCAGTATTTT. Protein sequence: CASSPPGGQDTQYF. This chain joins TRBV5-4 and TRBJ2-3; TRBD2 is a possible D gene (7 bases). CDR1 and CDR2 (germline): SGHNT, YYREEE (reference sequence). Trimming stripped 4 bases from V and 6 bases from J, with 15 bases between. This CDR3 spans 14 amino acids. The entire variable domain, with the rest obtained from reference TRBV5-4 and TRBJ2-3, is as follows: ETGVTQSPTHLIKTRGQQVTLRCSSQSGHNTVSWYQQALGQGPQFIFQYYREEENGRGNFPPRFSGLQFPNYSSELNVNALELDDSALYLCASSPPGGQDTQYFGPGTRLTVL.

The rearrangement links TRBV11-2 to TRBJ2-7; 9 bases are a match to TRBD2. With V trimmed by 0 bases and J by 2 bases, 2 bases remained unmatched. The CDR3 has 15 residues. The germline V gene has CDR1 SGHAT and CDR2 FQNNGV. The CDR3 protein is CASSLEAGGAYEQYF. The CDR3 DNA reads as TGTGCCAGCAGCTTAGAAGCGGGAGGTGCCTACGAGCAGTACTTC.

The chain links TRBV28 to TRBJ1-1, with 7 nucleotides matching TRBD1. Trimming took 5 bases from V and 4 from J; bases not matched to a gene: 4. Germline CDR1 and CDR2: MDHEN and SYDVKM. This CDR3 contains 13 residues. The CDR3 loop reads CASSLDRSTEAFF. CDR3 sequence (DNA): TGTGCCAGCAGTCTGGACAGGAGCACTGAAGCTTTCTTT.

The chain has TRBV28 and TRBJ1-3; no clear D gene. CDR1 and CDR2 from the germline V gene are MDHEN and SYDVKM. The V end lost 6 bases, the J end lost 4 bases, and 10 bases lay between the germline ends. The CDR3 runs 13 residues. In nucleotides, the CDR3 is TGTGCCAGCAGCCCCCCGGGAGGAAACACCATATATTTT. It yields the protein CASSPPGGNTIYF.

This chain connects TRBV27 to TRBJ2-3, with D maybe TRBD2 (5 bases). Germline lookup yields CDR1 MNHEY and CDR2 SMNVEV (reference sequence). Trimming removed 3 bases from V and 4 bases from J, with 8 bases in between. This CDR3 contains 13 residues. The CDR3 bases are TGTGCCAGCAGTTTGAGGGCCGCAGATACGCAGTATTTT. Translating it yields CASSLRAADTQYF.

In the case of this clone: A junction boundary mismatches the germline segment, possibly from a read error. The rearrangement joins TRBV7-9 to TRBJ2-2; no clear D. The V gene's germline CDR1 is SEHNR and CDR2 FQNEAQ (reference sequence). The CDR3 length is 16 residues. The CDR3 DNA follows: TGTTCCAGCATCTCCGGGTTGGCAGCTTTTACCGGGGAGCTGTTTTTT. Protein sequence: CSSISGLAAFTGELFF.

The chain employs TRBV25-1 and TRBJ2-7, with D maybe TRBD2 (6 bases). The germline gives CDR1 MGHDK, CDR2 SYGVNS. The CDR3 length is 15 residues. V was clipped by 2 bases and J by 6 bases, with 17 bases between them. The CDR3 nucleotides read TGTGCCAGCAGTGAAGTTTCGGGGGTTGGATTCGAGCAGTACTTC. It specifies CASSEVSGVGFEQYF.

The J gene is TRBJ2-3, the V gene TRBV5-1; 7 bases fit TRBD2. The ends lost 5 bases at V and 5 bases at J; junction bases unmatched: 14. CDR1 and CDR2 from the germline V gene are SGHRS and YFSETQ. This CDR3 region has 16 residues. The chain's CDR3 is CASRGGSGAWGDTQYF. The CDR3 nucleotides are TGCGCCAGCAGGGGCGGGAGCGGCGCCTGGGGAGATACGCAGTATTTT.

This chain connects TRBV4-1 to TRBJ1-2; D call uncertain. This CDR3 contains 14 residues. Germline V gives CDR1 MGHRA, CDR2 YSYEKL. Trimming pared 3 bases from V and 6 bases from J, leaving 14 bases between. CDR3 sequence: CASSHLRFADGYTF. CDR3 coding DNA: TGCGCCAGCAGCCATCTTAGATTCGCGGATGGCTACACCTTC.

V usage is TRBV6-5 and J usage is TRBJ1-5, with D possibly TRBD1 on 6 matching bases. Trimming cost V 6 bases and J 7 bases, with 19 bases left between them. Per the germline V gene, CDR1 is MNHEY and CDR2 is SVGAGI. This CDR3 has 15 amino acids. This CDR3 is CASSQVGAPGQPQHF. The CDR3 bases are TGTGCCAGCAGCCAAGTGGGGGCGCCGGGACAGCCCCAGCATTTT.

CDR3 nucleotide sequence: TGTGCCAGCCTAAGACAGGCAATGAACACTGAAGCTTTCTTT. Translating it yields CASLRQAMNTEAFF. The chain recombines TRBV28 with TRBJ1-1, with D perhaps matching TRBD1 (6 bases). CDR3 length equals 14 residues. The V gene's germline CDR1 is MDHEN and CDR2 SYDVKM. V lost 8 bases and J lost 0, with 13 bases in between.

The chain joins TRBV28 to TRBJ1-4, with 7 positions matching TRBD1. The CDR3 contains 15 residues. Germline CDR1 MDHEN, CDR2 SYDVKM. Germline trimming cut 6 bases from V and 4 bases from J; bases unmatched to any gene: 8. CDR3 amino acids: CASRFSGGDNEKLFF. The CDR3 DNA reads TGTGCCAGCAGATTTTCAGGGGGTGATAATGAAAAACTGTTTTTT.

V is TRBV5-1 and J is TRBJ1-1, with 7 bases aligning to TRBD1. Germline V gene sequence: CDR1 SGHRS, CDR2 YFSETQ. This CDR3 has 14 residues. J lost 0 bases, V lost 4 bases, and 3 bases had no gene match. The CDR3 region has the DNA TGCGCCAGCAGCCGTGGACAGGTGAACACTGAAGCTTTCTTT. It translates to CASSRGQVNTEAFF.

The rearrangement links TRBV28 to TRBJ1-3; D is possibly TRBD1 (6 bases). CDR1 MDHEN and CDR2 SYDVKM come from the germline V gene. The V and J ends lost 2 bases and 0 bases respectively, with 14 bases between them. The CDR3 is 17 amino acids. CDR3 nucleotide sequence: TGTGCCAGCAGTTTAAGGGGCGGGGGCGGCTCTGGAAACACCATATATTTT. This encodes CASSLRGGGGSGNTIYF.